In its sample, the clone carrying this T cell receptor beta chain was seen once. Its target is unknown. Here immunoSEQ multiplex PCR was the method, and the copy in TCRdb shows in-frame clones only, minus some. The repertoire holds more than 90,000 clones, with 80% to 90% as singletons. Time point indicated: pretreatment peripheral blood. Samples were collected from each patient before treatment and during treatment. Each patient gave between 1 and 8 of them in total. CDR1 MNHNY and CDR2 SVGAGI come from the germline V gene (reference sequence). V shed 7 bases, J shed 5 bases, and the junction held 4 bases outside the gene matches. This CDR3 spans 14 amino acids. This entry is derived from a study of PD-L1 blockade in urothelial cancer. Study context: Patients, treated from 2014 onward, received atezolizumab 1,200 mg intravenously every 3 weeks. Study-wide results and limits: A below-median TCR clonality in blood before treatment predicted better survival.

The sequence was collected from a man aged 55 to 70 with urothelial cancer. The starting material was PBMCs, obtained around atezolizumab (anti-PD-L1) treatment. The chain recombines TRBV6-6 with TRBJ2-3; the match to TRBD2 covers 12 bases. For the CDR3, the DNA is TGTGCCAGCAAACTAGCGGGAGGAGGAGATACGCAGTATTTT. This codes for CASKLAGGGDTQYF.